This T cell receptor beta chain was sequenced for a study of vaccination effects on CD4 cells after COVID-19. Study background: Three convalescent patients were sampled after vaccination (early and late).

This clone was recorded only once. Its cognate antigen is unknown. Clones were read by immunoSEQ multiplex PCR, and TCRdb kept only the in-frame ones, dropping some. The sample includes roughly 15,000 clones, over 65% of them seen just once. V lost 0 bases to trimming and J lost 1 base, with 9 bases between them. The CDR3 has 15 residues. Germline loops: CDR1 MNHEY, CDR2 SVGAGI. Antigen-specific CD4+ T cells were expanded (with viral peptide pools) by the ViraFEST assay ahead of sequencing. Scientists isolated CD4+ T cells after a roughly nine-day culture period ended. According to PCR results, the person was infected with SARS-CoV-2 between March and December 2020. Participants each got two BNT162b2 or mRNA-1273 vaccine doses.

The receptor was isolated from a human donor who had a prior SARS-CoV-2 infection. The V call is TRBV6-5, the J call TRBJ2-5; D not resolved. Source: CD4+ T cells from PBMCs cultured with SARS-CoV-2 spike peptides, taken after COVID-19 vaccination. The chain's CDR3 is CASSYSLASQETQYF. The CDR3 DNA follows: TGTGCCAGCAGTTACTCGTTGGCCAGCCAAGAGACCCAGTACTTC.